The following is a T cell receptor beta chain sequence with its context. The antigen remains undetermined. The data stem from a study of identical twins. Study-wide results and limits: Where beta out-of-frame sequences were concerned, excess twin sharing was weaker. Insertion counts were lower in abundant cord blood beta clonotypes, a trend that memory repertoires did not show. The conclusions drew on cross-sectional statistical analysis instead of tracking the same donors.

V dropped 9 bases and J dropped 3 bases, with 16 bases sitting between them. The CDR3 is made up of 14 amino acids. Germline values: CDR1 MNHNS, CDR2 SASEGT. Via MiXCR, TCRdb re-called the 5' RACE reads, giving one row per CDR3 protein. This sample yields 450,000 or so distinct CDR3 sequences, of which around 15% are seen a single time; approximately 0.98% belongs to the top ten. These sequences were also reported in another study, on yellow fever vaccine responses in identical twins.

The receptor comes from a woman between 18 and 29 years old in good health. Specimen: CD4+ T cells sorted from blood. J is TRBJ2-3 and V is TRBV6-1, with D unclear. The CDR3 region has the DNA TGTGCCAGGACTCCAGTGTTTAGGACAGATACGCAGTATTTT. Its protein product is CARTPVFRTDTQYF.